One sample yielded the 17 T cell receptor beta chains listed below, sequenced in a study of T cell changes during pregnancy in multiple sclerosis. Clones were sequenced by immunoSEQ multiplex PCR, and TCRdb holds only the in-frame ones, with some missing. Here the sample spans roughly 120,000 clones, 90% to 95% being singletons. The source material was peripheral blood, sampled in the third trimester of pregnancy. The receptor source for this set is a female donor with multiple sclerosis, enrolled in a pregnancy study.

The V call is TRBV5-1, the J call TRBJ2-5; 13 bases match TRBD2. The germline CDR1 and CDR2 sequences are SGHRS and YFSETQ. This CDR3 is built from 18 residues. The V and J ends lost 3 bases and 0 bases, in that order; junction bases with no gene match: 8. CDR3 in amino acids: CASSSTGLAGDNQETQYF. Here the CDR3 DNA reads TGCGCCAGCAGCTCGACCGGACTAGCGGGAGATAACCAAGAGACCCAGTACTTC.

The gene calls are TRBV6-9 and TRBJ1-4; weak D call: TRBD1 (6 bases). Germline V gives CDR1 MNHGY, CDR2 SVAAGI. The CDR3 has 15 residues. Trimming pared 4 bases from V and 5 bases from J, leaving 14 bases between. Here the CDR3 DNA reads TGTGCCAGCAGTTCCTCCGGGACACCGAATGAAAAACTGTTTTTT. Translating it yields CASSSSGTPNEKLFF.

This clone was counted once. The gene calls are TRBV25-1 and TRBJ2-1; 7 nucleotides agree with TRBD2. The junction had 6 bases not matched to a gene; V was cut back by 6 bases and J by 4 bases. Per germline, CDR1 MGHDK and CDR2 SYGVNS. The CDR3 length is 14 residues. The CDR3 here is CASRGGTSYNEQFF. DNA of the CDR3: TGTGCCAGCAGGGGGGGGACTTCTTACAATGAGCAGTTCTTC.

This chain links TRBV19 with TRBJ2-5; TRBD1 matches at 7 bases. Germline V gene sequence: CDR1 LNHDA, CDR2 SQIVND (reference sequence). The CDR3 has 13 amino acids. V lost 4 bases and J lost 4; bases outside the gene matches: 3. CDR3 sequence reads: CASSRQGGETQYF. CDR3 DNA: TGTGCCAGTAGTAGACAGGGTGGAGAGACCCAGTACTTC.

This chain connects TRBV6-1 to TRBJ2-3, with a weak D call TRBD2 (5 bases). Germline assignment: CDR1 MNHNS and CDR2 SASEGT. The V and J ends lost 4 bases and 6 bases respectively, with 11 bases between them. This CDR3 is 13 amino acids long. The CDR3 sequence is CASSVGQRDTQYF. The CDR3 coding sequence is TGTGCCAGCAGTGTGGGCCAGCGGGATACGCAGTATTTT.

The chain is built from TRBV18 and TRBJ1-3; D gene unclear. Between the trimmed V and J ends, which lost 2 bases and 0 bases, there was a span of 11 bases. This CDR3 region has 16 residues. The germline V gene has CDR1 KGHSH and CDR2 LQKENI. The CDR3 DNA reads TGTGCCAGCTCACCATCCCCCGGTAGCTCTGGAAACACCATATATTTT. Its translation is CASSPSPGSSGNTIYF.

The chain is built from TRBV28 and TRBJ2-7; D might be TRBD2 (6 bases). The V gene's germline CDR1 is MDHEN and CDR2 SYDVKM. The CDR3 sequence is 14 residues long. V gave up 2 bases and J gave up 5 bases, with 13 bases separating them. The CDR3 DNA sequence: TGTGCCAGCAGTTTAGGGGGGAGGTCCCACGAGCAGTACTTC. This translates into CASSLGGRSHEQYF.

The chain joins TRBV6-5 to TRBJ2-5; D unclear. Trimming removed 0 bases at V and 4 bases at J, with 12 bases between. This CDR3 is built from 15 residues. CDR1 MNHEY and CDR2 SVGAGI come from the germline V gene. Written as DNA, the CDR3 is TGTGCCAGCAGTTACTCATTTCCCAGAGGAGAGACCCAGTACTTC. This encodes CASSYSFPRGETQYF.

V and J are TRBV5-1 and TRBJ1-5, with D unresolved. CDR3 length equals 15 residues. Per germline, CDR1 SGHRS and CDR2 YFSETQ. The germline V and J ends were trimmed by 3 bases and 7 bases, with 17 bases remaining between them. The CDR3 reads CASSSGPEREQPQHF. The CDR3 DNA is TGCGCCAGCAGCTCCGGACCCGAGAGGGAACAGCCCCAGCATTTT.

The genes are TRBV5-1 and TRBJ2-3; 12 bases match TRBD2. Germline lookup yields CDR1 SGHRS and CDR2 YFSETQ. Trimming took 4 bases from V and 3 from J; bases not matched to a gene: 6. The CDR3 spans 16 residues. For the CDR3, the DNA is TGCGCCAGCAGCCGAAAACTAGCGGGGGGTACAGATACGCAGTATTTT. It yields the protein CASSRKLAGGTDTQYF. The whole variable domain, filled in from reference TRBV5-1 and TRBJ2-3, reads KAGVTQTPRYLIKTRGQQVTLSCSPISGHRSVSWYQQTPGQGLQFLFEYFSETQRNKGNFPGRFSGRQFSNSRSEMNVSTLELGDSALYLCASSRKLAGGTDTQYFGPGTRLTVL.

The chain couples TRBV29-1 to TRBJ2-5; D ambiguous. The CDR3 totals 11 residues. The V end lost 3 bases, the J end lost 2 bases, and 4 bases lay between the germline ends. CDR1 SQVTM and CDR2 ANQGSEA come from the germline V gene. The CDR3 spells CSVDSQETQYF. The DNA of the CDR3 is TGCAGCGTTGACTCGCAAGAGACCCAGTACTTC. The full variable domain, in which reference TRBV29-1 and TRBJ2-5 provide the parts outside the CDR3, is SAVISQKPSRDICQRGTSLTIQCQVDSQVTMMFWYRQQPGQSLTLIATANQGSEATYESGFVIDKFPISRPNLTFSTLTVSNMSPEDSSIYLCSVDSQETQYFGPGTRLLVL.

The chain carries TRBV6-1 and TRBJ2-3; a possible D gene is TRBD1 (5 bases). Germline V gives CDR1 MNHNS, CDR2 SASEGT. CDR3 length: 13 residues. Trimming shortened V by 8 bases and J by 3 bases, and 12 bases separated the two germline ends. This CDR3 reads CASAGSGTDTQYF. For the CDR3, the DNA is TGTGCCAGCGCAGGGTCGGGTACAGATACGCAGTATTTT.

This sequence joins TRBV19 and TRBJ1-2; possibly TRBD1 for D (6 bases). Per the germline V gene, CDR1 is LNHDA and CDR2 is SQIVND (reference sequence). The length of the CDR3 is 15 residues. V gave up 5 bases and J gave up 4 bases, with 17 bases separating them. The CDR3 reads CASSAPGHRSYGYTF. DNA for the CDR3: TGTGCCAGTAGTGCCCCGGGACATCGAAGCTATGGCTACACCTTC. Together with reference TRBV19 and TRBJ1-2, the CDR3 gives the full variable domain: DGGITQSPKYLFRKEGQNVTLSCEQNLNHDAMYWYRQDPGQGLRLIYYSQIVNDFQKGDIAEGYSVSREKKESFPLTVTSAQKNPTAFYLCASSAPGHRSYGYTFGSGTRLTVV.

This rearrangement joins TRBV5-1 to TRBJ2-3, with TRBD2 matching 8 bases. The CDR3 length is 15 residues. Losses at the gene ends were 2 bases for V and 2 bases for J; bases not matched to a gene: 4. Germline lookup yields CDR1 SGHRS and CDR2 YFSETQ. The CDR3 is CASSLAGAFTDTQYF. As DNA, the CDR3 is TGCGCCAGCAGCTTAGCGGGGGCCTTCACAGATACGCAGTATTTT.

The CDR3 protein is CASPDRVYNEQFF. The CDR3 nucleotides are TGTGCCAGCCCCGACAGGGTATACAATGAGCAGTTCTTC. The chain joins TRBV2 to TRBJ2-1; 7 nucleotides match TRBD1. The germline gives CDR1 SNHLY, CDR2 FYNNEI. The CDR3 is 13 amino acids. The V segment lost 8 bases and the J segment 4 bases; nucleotides outside the gene matches: 5. The entire variable domain, with the rest obtained from reference TRBV2 and TRBJ2-1, is as follows: EPEVTQTPSHQVTQMGQEVILRCVPISNHLYFYWYRQILGQKVEFLVSFYNNEISEKSEIFDDQFSVERPDGSNFTLKIRSTKLEDSAMYFCASPDRVYNEQFFGPGTRLTVL.

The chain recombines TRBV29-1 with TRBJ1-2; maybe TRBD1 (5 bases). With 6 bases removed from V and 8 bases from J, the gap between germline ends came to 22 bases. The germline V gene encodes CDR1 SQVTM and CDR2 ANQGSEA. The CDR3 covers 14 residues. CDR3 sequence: CSVRDPGWVGGYTF. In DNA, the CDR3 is TGCAGCGTGAGAGATCCAGGGTGGGTGGGCGGCTACACCTTC.

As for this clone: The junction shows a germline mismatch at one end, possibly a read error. CDR3 in amino acids: CASSLEGAATQPQHF. The CDR3, as DNA: TGCGCCAGCAGTTTGGAAGGGGCAGCGACGCAGCCCCAGCATTTT. The V and J genes are TRBV5-1 and TRBJ1-5, with D possibly being TRBD1 (5 bases). The CDR3 runs 15 residues. CDR1 and CDR2 from the germline V gene are SGHRS and YFSETQ.